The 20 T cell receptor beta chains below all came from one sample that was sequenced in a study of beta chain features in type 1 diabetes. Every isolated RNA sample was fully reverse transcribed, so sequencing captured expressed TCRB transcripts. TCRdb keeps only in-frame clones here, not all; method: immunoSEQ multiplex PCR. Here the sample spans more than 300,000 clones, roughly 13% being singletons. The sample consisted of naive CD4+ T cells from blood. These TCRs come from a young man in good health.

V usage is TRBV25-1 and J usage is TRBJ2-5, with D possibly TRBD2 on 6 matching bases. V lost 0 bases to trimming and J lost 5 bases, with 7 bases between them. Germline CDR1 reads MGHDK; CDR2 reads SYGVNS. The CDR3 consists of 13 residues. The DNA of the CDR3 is TGTGCCAGCAGTGAATATAGCGGCGAGACCCAGTACTTC. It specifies CASSEYSGETQYF.

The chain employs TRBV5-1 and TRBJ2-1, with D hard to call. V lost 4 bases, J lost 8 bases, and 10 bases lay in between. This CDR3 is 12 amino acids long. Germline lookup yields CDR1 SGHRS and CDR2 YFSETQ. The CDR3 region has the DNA TGCGCCAGCAGCCCCTCTTCCTATGAGCAGTTCTTC. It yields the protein CASSPSSYEQFF.

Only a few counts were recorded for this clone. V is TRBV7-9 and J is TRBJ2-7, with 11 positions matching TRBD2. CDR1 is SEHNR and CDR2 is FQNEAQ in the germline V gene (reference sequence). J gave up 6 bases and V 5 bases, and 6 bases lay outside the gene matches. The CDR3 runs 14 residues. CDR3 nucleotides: TGTGCCAGCAGCCCCCTAGCGGGAGGAGTCGAGCAGTACTTC. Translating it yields CASSPLAGGVEQYF.

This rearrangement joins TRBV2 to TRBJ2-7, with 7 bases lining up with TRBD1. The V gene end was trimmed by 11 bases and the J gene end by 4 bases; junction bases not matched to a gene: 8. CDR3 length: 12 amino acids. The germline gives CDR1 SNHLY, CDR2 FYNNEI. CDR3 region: CAAGTARYEQYF. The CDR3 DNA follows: TGTGCCGCCGGGACAGCACGTTACGAGCAGTACTTC.

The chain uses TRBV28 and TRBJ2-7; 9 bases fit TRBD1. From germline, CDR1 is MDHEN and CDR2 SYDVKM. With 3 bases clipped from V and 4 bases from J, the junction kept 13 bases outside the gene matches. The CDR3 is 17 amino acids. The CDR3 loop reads CASSFPKTGTGKYEQYF. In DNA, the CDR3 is TGTGCCAGCAGTTTCCCCAAGACCGGGACAGGGAAGTACGAGCAGTACTTC.

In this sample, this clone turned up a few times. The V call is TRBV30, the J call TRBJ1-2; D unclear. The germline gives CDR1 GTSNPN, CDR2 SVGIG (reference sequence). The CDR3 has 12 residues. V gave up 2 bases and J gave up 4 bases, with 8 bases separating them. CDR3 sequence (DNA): TGTGCCTGGAGTATCTCAGGCTATGGCTACACCTTC. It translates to CAWSISGYGYTF.

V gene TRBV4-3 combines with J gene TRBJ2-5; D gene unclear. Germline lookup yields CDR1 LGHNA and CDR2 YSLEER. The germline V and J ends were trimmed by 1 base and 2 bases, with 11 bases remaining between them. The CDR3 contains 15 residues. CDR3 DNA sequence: TGCGCCAGCAGCCAAGGGGCAGTAATTCAAGAGACCCAGTACTTC. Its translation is CASSQGAVIQETQYF.

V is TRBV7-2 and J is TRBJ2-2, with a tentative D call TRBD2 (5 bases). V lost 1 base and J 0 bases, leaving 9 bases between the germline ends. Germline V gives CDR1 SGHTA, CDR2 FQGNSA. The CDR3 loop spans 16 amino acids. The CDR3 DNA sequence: TGTGCCAGCAGCTTAGTAGCGAATGCGAACACCGGGGAGCTGTTTTTT. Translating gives CASSLVANANTGELFF. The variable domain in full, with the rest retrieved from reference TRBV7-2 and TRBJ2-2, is GAGVSQSPSNKVTEKGKDVELRCDPISGHTALYWYRQSLGQGLEFLIYFQGNSAPDKSGLPSDRFSAERTGGSVSTLTIQRTQQEDSAVYLCASSLVANANTGELFFGEGSRLTVL.

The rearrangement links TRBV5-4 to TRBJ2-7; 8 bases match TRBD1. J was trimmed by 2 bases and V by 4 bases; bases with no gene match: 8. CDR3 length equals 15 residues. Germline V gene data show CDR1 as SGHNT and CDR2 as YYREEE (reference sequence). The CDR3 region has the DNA TGTGCCAGCAGCGCGACCGGGACAGGACCCTACGAGCAGTACTTC. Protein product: CASSATGTGPYEQYF.

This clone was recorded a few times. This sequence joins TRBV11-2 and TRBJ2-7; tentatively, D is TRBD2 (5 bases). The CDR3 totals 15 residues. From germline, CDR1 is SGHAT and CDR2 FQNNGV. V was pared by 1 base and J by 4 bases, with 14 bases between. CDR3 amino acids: CASSLGGNGGYEQYF. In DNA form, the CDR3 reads TGTGCCAGCAGCTTAGGTGGGAACGGCGGGTACGAGCAGTACTTC.

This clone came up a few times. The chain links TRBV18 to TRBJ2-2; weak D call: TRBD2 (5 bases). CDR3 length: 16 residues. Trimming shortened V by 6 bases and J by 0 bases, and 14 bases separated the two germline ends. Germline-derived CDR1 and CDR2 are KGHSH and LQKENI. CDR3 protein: CASSLRTDSNTGELFF. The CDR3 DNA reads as TGTGCCAGCTCCCTGCGGACTGATTCGAACACCGGGGAGCTGTTTTTT.

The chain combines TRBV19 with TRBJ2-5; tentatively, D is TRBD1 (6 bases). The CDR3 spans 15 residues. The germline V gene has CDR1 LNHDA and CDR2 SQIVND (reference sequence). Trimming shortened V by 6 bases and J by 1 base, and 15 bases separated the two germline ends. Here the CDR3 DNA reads TGTGCCAGTAGACTCACCGGGACACCCCAAGAGACCCAGTACTTC. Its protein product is CASRLTGTPQETQYF.

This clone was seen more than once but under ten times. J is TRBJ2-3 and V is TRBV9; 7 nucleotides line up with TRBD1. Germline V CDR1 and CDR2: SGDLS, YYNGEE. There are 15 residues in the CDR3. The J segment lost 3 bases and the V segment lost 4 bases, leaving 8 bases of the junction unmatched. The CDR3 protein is CASSIRQGGTDTQYF. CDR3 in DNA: TGTGCCAGCAGCATTCGACAGGGTGGGACAGATACGCAGTATTTT.

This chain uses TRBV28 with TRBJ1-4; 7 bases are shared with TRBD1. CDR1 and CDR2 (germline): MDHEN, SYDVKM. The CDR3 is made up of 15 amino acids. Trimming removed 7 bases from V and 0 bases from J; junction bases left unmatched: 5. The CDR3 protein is CASITGTATNEKLFF. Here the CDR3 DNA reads TGTGCCAGCATTACCGGGACAGCAACTAATGAAAAACTGTTTTTT. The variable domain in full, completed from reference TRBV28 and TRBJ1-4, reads DVKVTQSSRYLVKRTGEKVFLECVQDMDHENMFWYRQDPGLGLRLIYFSYDVKMKEKGDIPEGYSVSREKKERFSLILESASTNQTSMYLCASITGTATNEKLFFGSGTQLSVL.

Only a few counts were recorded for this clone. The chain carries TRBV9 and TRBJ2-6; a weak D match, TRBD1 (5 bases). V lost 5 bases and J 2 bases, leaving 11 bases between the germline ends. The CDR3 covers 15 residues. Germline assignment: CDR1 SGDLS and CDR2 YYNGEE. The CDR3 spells CASSQTGAGANVLTF. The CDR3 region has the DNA TGTGCCAGCAGTCAAACAGGAGCTGGGGCCAACGTCCTGACTTTC. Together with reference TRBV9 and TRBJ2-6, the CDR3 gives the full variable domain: DSGVTQTPKHLITATGQRVTLRCSPRSGDLSVYWYQQSLDQGLQFLIQYYNGEERAKGNILERFSAQQFPDLHSELNLSSLELGDSALYFCASSQTGAGANVLTFGAGSRLTVL.

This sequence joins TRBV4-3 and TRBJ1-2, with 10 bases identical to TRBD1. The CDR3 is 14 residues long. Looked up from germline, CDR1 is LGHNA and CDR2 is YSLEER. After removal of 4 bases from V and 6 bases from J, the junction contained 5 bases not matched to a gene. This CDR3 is CASSLTTGGDGYTF. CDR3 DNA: TGCGCCAGCAGCCTAACGACAGGGGGCGATGGCTACACCTTC.

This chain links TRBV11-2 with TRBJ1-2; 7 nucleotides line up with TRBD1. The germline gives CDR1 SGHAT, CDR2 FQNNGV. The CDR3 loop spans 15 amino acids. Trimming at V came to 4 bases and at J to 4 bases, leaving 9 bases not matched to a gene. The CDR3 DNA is TGTGCCAGCAGCTCTGACAGGGTGGCAGTCTATGGCTACACCTTC. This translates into CASSSDRVAVYGYTF.

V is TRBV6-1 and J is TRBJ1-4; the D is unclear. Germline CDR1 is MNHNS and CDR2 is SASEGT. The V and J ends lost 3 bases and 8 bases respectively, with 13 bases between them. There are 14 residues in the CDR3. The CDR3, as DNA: TGTGCCAGCAGTGACGGCAGGTGGCGAGAAAAACTGTTTTTT. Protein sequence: CASSDGRWREKLFF.

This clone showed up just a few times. The CDR3 loop reads CAWSSSNEKLFF. CDR3 nucleotides: TGTGCCTGGAGTAGCTCAAATGAAAAACTGTTTTTT. This chain uses TRBV30 with TRBJ1-4; D not resolved. Germline assignment: CDR1 GTSNPN and CDR2 SVGIG (reference sequence). The CDR3 runs to 12 residues. Trimming cost V 2 bases and J 5 bases, with 6 bases left between them.

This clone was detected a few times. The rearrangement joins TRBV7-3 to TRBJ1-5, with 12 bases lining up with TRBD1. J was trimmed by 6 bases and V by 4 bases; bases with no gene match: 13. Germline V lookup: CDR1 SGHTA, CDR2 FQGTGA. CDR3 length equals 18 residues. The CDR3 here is CASSSWGQGARRSQPQHF. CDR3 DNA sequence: TGTGCCAGCAGCTCATGGGGACAGGGGGCGCGTCGAAGTCAGCCCCAGCATTTT. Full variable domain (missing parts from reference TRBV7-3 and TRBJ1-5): GAGVSQTPSNKVTEKGKYVELRCDPISGHTALYWYRQSLGQGPEFLIYFQGTGAADDSGLPNDRFFAVRPEGSVSTLKIQRTERGDSAVYLCASSSWGQGARRSQPQHFGDGTRLSIL.